The rows below give T cell receptor beta chains drawn from one sample of a study of T cells in Graves' hyperthyroidism and ophthalmopathy. TCRdb itself ran the multiplex PCR reads through MiXCR, one entry per CDR3 protein. The sample carries approximately 200,000 distinct CDR3 sequences, around 19% recorded once. Input material: blood. These TCRs come from a middle-aged man with Graves' hyperthyroidism. The CDR3 runs from the conserved cysteine through the conserved F or W. Where a row states a size, it is once, few, many or the class of an expanded clone; other rows omit it.

clone_size j_call v_call cdr3_aa
many TRBJ2-3 TRBV10-3 CAISVGSDTQYF
- TRBJ1-2 TRBV10-3 CAIRDRTNYGYTF
many TRBJ2-5 TRBV2 CASRGQTTQETQHF
many TRBJ1-1 TRBV2 CASSAEDLPSDTEAFF
few TRBJ2-7 TRBV20-1 CSARSRQTEQYF
many TRBJ2-1 TRBV6-2/TRBV6-3 CASSYQGLAGANEQFF
many TRBJ1-1 TRBV12-3/TRBV12-4 CASSPGHQNTEAFF
many TRBJ2-7 TRBV20-1 CSAFRDSTYEQYF
few TRBJ1-3 TRBV15 CATSKGAGTGLDTIYF
- TRBJ2-1 TRBV4-1 CASSQDAGLGFGDNEQFF
many TRBJ1-1 TRBV4-3 CASSQDLGNTEAFF
many TRBJ2-3 TRBV20-1 CSARDRLGTDTQYF
few TRBJ1-4 TRBV27 CASSLRATTNEKLFF
many TRBJ1-1 TRBV30 CAWSETGANTEAFF
- TRBJ2-3 TRBV12-3/TRBV12-4 CASSLLLSLTDTQYF
many TRBJ1-2 TRBV24-1 CATSEPGRGGYGYTF
many TRBJ1-2 TRBV11-2 CASSSLGRLYGYTF
many TRBJ1-5 TRBV18 CASSIGGASPPQHF
many TRBJ1-1 TRBV5-1 CASRPGSQLGGGFF
- TRBJ1-6 TRBV6-5 CASSYSEKGVHSPLHF
many TRBJ1-5 TRBV28 CASSLGGYQHF
- TRBJ2-1 TRBV7-3 CASSSQGSNEQFF
few TRBJ1-5 TRBV2 CASSALRGAGVGPQHF
many TRBJ1-4 TRBV5-1 CASSLQGSTNEKLFF
many TRBJ2-3 TRBV18 CASSPPGFSTDTQYF
many TRBJ2-1 TRBV12-3/TRBV12-4 CASTLDSSSYNEQFF
many TRBJ1-6 TRBV12-3/TRBV12-4 CASSLGSGGQGSPLHF
many TRBJ1-2 TRBV30 CAWEGSGGLVYGYTF
medium-sized TRBJ2-3 TRBV7-9 CASSLFVRDGADTQYF
many TRBJ1-2 TRBV20-1 CSARGDWTGWIGYTF
- TRBJ2-3 TRBV7-2 CASSPRLAGDTQYF
many TRBJ2-5 TRBV29-1 CSVEDGGETQYF
many TRBJ1-5 TRBV11-3 CASSLELRTDNQPQHF
few TRBJ1-5 TRBV6-2/TRBV6-3 CASSYSDLPWAQHF
few TRBJ2-1 TRBV3-1 CASSQDQASGMYNEQFF
- TRBJ2-5 TRBV25-1 CASSVRNRDGETQYF
many TRBJ2-3 TRBV12-3/TRBV12-4 CASSFGASGDTQYF
many TRBJ2-3 TRBV20-1 CSAPLAGITDTQYF
few TRBJ2-3 TRBV9 CASSVEGVEDTQYF
many TRBJ2-5 TRBV20-1 CSAREASLETQYF
many TRBJ2-7 TRBV28 CASSLTSGQGTREQYF
- TRBJ2-1 TRBV10-2 CASGQGNEQFF